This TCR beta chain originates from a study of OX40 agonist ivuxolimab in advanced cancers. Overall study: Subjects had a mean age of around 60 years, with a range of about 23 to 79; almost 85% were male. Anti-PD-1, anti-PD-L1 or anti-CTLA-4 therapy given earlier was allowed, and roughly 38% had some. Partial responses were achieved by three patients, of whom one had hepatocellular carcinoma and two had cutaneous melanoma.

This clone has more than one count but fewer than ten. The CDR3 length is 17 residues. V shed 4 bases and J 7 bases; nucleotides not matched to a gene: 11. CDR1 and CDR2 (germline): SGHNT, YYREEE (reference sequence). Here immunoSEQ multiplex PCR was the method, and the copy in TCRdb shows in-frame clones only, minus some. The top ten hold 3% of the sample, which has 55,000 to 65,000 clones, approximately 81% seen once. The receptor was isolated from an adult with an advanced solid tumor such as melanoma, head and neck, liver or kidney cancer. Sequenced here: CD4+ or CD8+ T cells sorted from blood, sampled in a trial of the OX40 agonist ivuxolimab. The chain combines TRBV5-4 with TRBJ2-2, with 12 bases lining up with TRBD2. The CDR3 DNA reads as TGTGCCAGCAGCGGAACTAGCGGGGGGTCTGTTAACGGGGAGCTGTTTTTT. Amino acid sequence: CASSGTSGGSVNGELFF.